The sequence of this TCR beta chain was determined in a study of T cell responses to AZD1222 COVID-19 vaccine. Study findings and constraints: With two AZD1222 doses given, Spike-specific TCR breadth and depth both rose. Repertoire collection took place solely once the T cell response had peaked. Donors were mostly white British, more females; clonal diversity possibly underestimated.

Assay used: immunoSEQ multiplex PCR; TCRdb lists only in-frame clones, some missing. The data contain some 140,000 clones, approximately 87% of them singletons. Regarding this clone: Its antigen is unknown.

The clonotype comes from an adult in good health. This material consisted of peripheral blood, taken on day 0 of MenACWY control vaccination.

CDR3 DNA: TGTGCCAGCAGTGGGGTAGCTAGTATGGGGGGGGGCAATTTACAGACCCAGTACTTC. Its protein product is CASSGVASMGGGNLQTQYF. This chain links TRBV6-1 with TRBJ2-5; a weak D match, TRBD2 (7 bases). Germline loops: CDR1 MNHNS, CDR2 SASEGT. The CDR3 is made up of 19 amino acids. V lost 4 bases and J 6 bases, leaving 30 bases between the germline ends.